The rows below give T cell receptor beta chains drawn from one sample of a study of T cell changes during pregnancy in multiple sclerosis. TCRdb's copy holds only in-frame clones and misses some; the assay was immunoSEQ multiplex PCR. The table includes about 42,000 clones, less than 90% detected once. This specimen consisted of CD4+ T cells from peripheral blood mononuclear cells, obtained in the second trimester of pregnancy. The receptors come from a female donor with multiple sclerosis, enrolled in a pregnancy study. Each CDR3 is given with its conserved first and last residue. Each record gives: J gene, V gene, CDR3 protein.

j_call: TRBJ2-3
v_call: TRBV11-2
cdr3_aa: CASSLVGTGGGADTQYF

j_call: TRBJ1-2
v_call: TRBV28
cdr3_aa: CASLPGVNYGYTF

j_call: TRBJ2-2
v_call: TRBV5-1
cdr3_aa: CASSSYPAGELFF

j_call: TRBJ2-5
v_call: TRBV15
cdr3_aa: CATSRDHPQETQYF

j_call: TRBJ2-4
v_call: TRBV2
cdr3_aa: CASTPTVLAKNIQYF

j_call: TRBJ2-3
v_call: TRBV5-1
cdr3_aa: CASSPRGTSGRASSTQYF

j_call: TRBJ1-5
v_call: TRBV28
cdr3_aa: CASRTATVSNQPQHF

j_call: TRBJ2-1
v_call: TRBV7-2
cdr3_aa: CASKGGGSYNEQFF

j_call: TRBJ2-5
v_call: TRBV7-9
cdr3_aa: CASSTGQGSQETQYF

j_call: TRBJ2-7
v_call: TRBV11-1
cdr3_aa: CASSEQGVVEQYF

j_call: TRBJ1-4
v_call: TRBV6-1
cdr3_aa: CASSAGLSNEKLFF

j_call: TRBJ2-4
v_call: TRBV18
cdr3_aa: CASSPLPGTSGDIQYF

j_call: TRBJ1-2
v_call: TRBV20-1
cdr3_aa: CSARVGAYRF

j_call: TRBJ2-1
v_call: TRBV9
cdr3_aa: CASSVASSYNEQFF